This is a list of T cell receptor beta chains from one sample in a study of blood T cell repertoires in COVID-19. Sequencing used immunoSEQ multiplex PCR; TCRdb keeps in-frame clones, though not all of them. This sample yields over 85,000 clones, of which 78% are seen a single time; approximately 9.6% belongs to the top ten. Material: peripheral blood. These receptors all come from a man aged 55 to 70 with active or convalescent COVID-19. CDR3s include the opening cysteine and the closing phenylalanine or tryptophan. D genes are given only for firm matches. Clone size is stated in some rows and not others, as once, few, many or a class when expanded.

cdr3_aa j_call clone_size d_call v_call
CASSTNPGLGLNEQFF TRBJ2-1 - - TRBV19
CASSDSGEFGQPQHF TRBJ1-5 once - TRBV2
CAPLLGVAGAPNYEQYF TRBJ2-7 once TRBD2 TRBV10-1
CASSQGTANYGYTF TRBJ1-2 - - TRBV4-1
CASRNYRGSTEAFF TRBJ1-1 few - TRBV19
CASSFGGGYTF TRBJ1-2 once - TRBV5-1
CASSLFSSNEQFF TRBJ2-1 - - TRBV19
CASSEYTTNSPLHF TRBJ1-6 many - TRBV25-1
CASSSGWDRINYGYTF TRBJ1-2 - TRBD1 TRBV7-8
CASSYSPGQLNTGELFF TRBJ2-2 - TRBD1 TRBV6-2/TRBV6-3
CASSLGGNTEAFF TRBJ1-1 - - TRBV28
CASTLGGQGQNEQFF TRBJ2-1 - TRBD1 TRBV11-2
CASSIDHRGHYNEQFF TRBJ2-1 - TRBD1 TRBV19
CASSESIVRVDQPQHF TRBJ1-5 - - TRBV6-1
CASSGLAGGETQYF TRBJ2-5 - - TRBV2
CASSPGLEYGSQYF TRBJ2-3 - TRBD2 TRBV5-1
CASSLAGGPETGELFF TRBJ2-2 few TRBD2 TRBV5-1
CASSLGEGQGQETQYF TRBJ2-5 few TRBD1 TRBV11-2
CASSVSEQSPLHF TRBJ1-6 - - TRBV9
CSVSTRYLAKNIQYF TRBJ2-4 once - TRBV29-1
CASSLSTALYGYTF TRBJ1-2 - - TRBV28
CASVQVAKETQYF TRBJ2-5 - - TRBV2
CASSPPGTDLYGYTF TRBJ1-2 - TRBD1 TRBV18
CATSSWEEKLFF TRBJ1-4 - - TRBV15
CASRGLAGAQSYNEQFF TRBJ2-1 - TRBD2 TRBV2
CASSPGVTDTQYF TRBJ2-3 once - TRBV5-4
CASSLGLAGRTDTQYF TRBJ2-3 - TRBD2 TRBV5-1
CATRGLSYEQYF TRBJ2-7 - - TRBV27
CASSERVGAGYTF TRBJ1-2 - - TRBV6-4
CASTQDPKGNEQFF TRBJ2-1 - - TRBV11-2
CASSYPGQGNTEAFF TRBJ1-1 - TRBD1 TRBV28
CASSISNAETQYF TRBJ2-5 - - TRBV6-5
CASSLSLNSPLHF TRBJ1-6 - - TRBV27
CASSQAPNQPQHF TRBJ1-5 - - TRBV4-3
CASSETNFGNTIYF TRBJ1-3 - - TRBV3-1/TRBV3-2
CASSLDRGSNNEQFF TRBJ2-1 - - TRBV7-2
CASSPPGQKYGYTF TRBJ1-2 - TRBD1 TRBV19
CASTQVGGGYEQYF TRBJ2-7 once TRBD2 TRBV7-2
CASIQLKGAGNEQFF TRBJ2-1 - - TRBV6-5
CAWSPGLAGMNEQFF TRBJ2-1 - TRBD2 TRBV30
CASSSSIGQGVSRRAFF TRBJ1-1 - TRBD1 TRBV7-2